One sample yielded the 22 T cell receptor beta chains listed below, sequenced in a study of CD8+CD57+ T cells in acquired aplastic anemia. The authors sequenced patients whose flow cytometry had shown CD8+CD57+ cell expansion. For CDR3 and TCR beta VDJ profiling, genomic DNA was the template used. MiXCR was run by TCRdb on the reads, yielding one entry per CDR3 protein. The sample lists around 250,000 distinct CDR3 sequences; around 82% were seen once. The sequenced sample was sorted CD4+, CD8+, or CD8+CD57+ T cells (not recorded which) from PBMCs. Every receptor here comes from a human donor with aplastic anemia.

Points on this clonotype: The conserved closing phenylalanine or tryptophan is absent in this CDR3, likely reflecting a read error. It is unclear where the CDR3 begins or ends on the DNA, so no DNA is shown, and the CDR3 is as TCRdb lists it. The chain links TRBV2 to TRBJ1-2; TRBD1 is taken as the D call from the table, unchecked against the DNA. CDR1 is SNHLY and CDR2 is FYNNEI in the germline V gene. The CDR3 totals 16 residues, both ends included. The CDR3 sequence is CASSAPYSDQPQHFGD.

The chain employs TRBV7-3 and TRBJ1-1; D perhaps matches TRBD1 (6 bases). V was shortened by 4 bases and J by 14 bases, with 26 bases between the two germline ends. This CDR3 has 15 amino acids. In germline, CDR1 is SGHTA, CDR2 FQGTGA. The CDR3 DNA sequence: TGTGCCAGCAGCTCTGACGGGACATGGGGAGAGACACGGTTCTTT. This encodes CASSSDGTWGETRFF.

Turning to this clonotype: Without the conserved terminal phenylalanine or tryptophan, this CDR3 likely stems from a read error. The limits of the CDR3 on the DNA are not certain, so only TCRdb's listed CDR3 is given. The CDR3 loop is CASSLARGGAFKI. The V and J genes are TRBV7-9 and TRBJ1-2. The CDR3 comprises 13 residues, both ends counted. Germline assignment: CDR1 SEHNR and CDR2 FQNEAQ (reference sequence).

This sequence joins TRBV7-2 and TRBJ2-3, with D possibly being TRBD1 (5 bases). Trimming stripped 5 bases from V and 3 bases from J, with 12 bases between. CDR1 is SGHTA and CDR2 is FQGNSA in the germline V gene. This CDR3 region has 14 residues. CDR3 amino acids: CASSANHRTDTQYF. CDR3 sequence (DNA): TGTGCCAGCAGCGCAAACCACAGGACAGATACGCAGTATTTT.

V is TRBV9 and J is TRBJ1-6; TRBD1 is a possible D gene (5 bases). Looked up from germline, CDR1 is SGDLS and CDR2 is YYNGEE. V was cut by 7 bases and J by 14 bases, with 28 bases left in between. CDR3 length: 16 residues. DNA of the CDR3: TGTGCCAGCGGAGGCGCCAGGGACTCTCATTACTTAGCCCTCCACTTT. This codes for CASGGARDSHYLALHF. Full variable domain (outside the CDR3, taken from reference TRBV9 and TRBJ1-6): DSGVTQTPKHLITATGQRVTLRCSPRSGDLSVYWYQQSLDQGLQFLIQYYNGEERAKGNILERFSAQQFPDLHSELNLSSLELGDSALYFCASGGARDSHYLALHFGNGTRLTVT.

This CDR3 is CASSPPGTWGQAEQYV. CDR3 nucleotide sequence: TGTGCCAGCAGCCCACCGGGAACCTGGGGACAGGCCGAGCAGTACGTC. The V gene is TRBV7-3, the J gene TRBJ2-7; 8 nucleotides line up with TRBD1. Germline V gives CDR1 SGHTA, CDR2 FQGTGA. With V trimmed by 5 bases and J by 6 bases, 15 bases remained unmatched. The CDR3 sequence is 16 residues long.

V gene TRBV19 combines with J gene TRBJ1-2; 7 nucleotides agree with TRBD1. This CDR3 is built from 11 residues. Germline V gene data show CDR1 as LNHDA and CDR2 as SQIVND (reference sequence). After removal of 6 bases from V and 14 bases from J, the junction contained 9 bases not matched to a gene. This CDR3 reads CASSVAGGLTF. The CDR3 nucleotides are TGTGCCAGTAGCGTGGCAGGGGGTCTTACCTTC.

The V call is TRBV25-1, the J call TRBJ2-7, with TRBD1 as a possible D gene (5 bases). With 1 base removed from V and 1 base from J, the gap between germline ends came to 14 bases. The germline V gene encodes CDR1 MGHDK and CDR2 SYGVNS. This CDR3 comprises 16 residues. The CDR3 region has the DNA TGTGCCAGCAGTGAATTTGTGACAGCCCCTTCCTACGAGCAGTACGTC. Its protein product is CASSEFVTAPSYEQYV.

About this clonotype itself: A read error may produce the germline difference seen at one junction end. The chain joins TRBV7-9 to TRBJ2-3; no firm D call. Germline V gene lookup returns CDR1 SEHNR and CDR2 FQNEAQ (reference sequence). The CDR3 runs 13 residues. DNA of the CDR3: TGTGCCAGCAGCTGCGGCGTCGCGGATACGCTACATTTT. Translation: CASSCGVADTLHF.

The chain carries TRBV7-8 and TRBJ2-3; D gene uncertain. The germline V gene encodes CDR1 SGHVS and CDR2 FQNEAQ. V lost 4 bases and J lost 15, with 23 bases in between. CDR3 length: 14 amino acids. The CDR3 DNA is TGTGCCAGCAGCTCAGGTTCAGGTTCCCCCCTCCACTATTTT. The encoded protein is CASSSGSGSPLHYF.

V is TRBV7-2 and J is TRBJ2-3; D might be TRBD2 (6 bases). This CDR3 has 14 residues. Trimming removed 3 bases from V and 6 bases from J, with 13 bases in between. Germline V CDR1 and CDR2: SGHTA, FQGNSA. For the CDR3, the DNA is TGTGCCAGCAGCTTTCCGGGAGACGCCGATACGCAGTATTTT. This codes for CASSFPGDADTQYF.

V gene TRBV19 combines with J gene TRBJ1-2, with no clear D. This CDR3 has 14 residues. Trimming took off 5 bases at V and 4 bases at J, with 14 bases between the two ends. Germline-derived CDR1 and CDR2 are LNHDA and SQIVND (reference sequence). The CDR3 spells CASSLPGTTYGYTF. The DNA of the CDR3 is TGTGCCAGTAGTCTCCCCGGCACAACCTATGGCTACACCTTC.

The CDR3 DNA reads TGTGCCACCAGTGTGGGTCCCGGGGAGCTGTTTTTT. The encoded protein is CATSVGPGELFF. The V call is TRBV24-1, the J call TRBJ2-2; the D is unclear. V was cut by 5 bases and J by 6 bases, with 6 bases left in between. Per the germline V gene, CDR1 is KGHDR and CDR2 is SFDVKD. This CDR3 region has 12 residues.

The genes are TRBV7-8 and TRBJ2-1; 8 nucleotides match TRBD2. Trimming removed 3 bases from V and 8 bases from J; junction bases left unmatched: 12. CDR3 length equals 16 residues. Germline loops: CDR1 SGHVS, CDR2 FQNEAQ. CDR3 sequence reads: CASSFAGGGGRHEQFF. CDR3 coding DNA: TGTGCCAGCAGCTTTGCGGGAGGTGGGGGTAGGCATGAGCAGTTCTTC.

Of note for this clonotype: The CDR3 does not close with the conserved phenylalanine or tryptophan, likely indicating a read error. The V and J genes are TRBV9 and TRBJ1-5; TRBD1 is a possible D gene (6 bases). Trimming took off 4 bases at V and 12 bases at J, with 17 bases between the two ends. The germline CDR1 and CDR2 sequences are SGDLS and YYNGEE. CDR3 length equals 13 residues. The CDR3 DNA reads TGTGCCAGCAGCTCAACGGGGGCCCGGCGCCAGCATCTT. It specifies CASSSTGARRQHL.

The chain joins TRBV27 to TRBJ2-7; unclear D gene. Germline CDR1 reads MNHEY; CDR2 reads SMNVEV (reference sequence). The CDR3 spans 15 residues. CDR3: CASSFSGNLNTEAFV. In DNA, the CDR3 is TGTGCCAGCAGTTTCTCAGGTAATCTGAACACTGAAGCTTTCGTC.

The V call is TRBV7-2, the J call TRBJ2-7; 10 bases are a match to TRBD2. Per germline, CDR1 SGHTA and CDR2 FQGNSA. V trimming: 6 bases; J trimming: 3 bases; junction bases outside the gene matches: 2. The CDR3 totals 13 residues. This CDR3 reads CASRTSGVYEQYF. The CDR3 DNA is TGTGCCAGCAGAACTAGCGGGGTCTACGAGCAGTACTTC.

This chain links TRBV7-9 with TRBJ1-4; TRBD1 matches at 11 bases. V dropped 11 bases and J dropped 3; count of bases not matched to a gene: 2. The CDR3 length is 13 residues. Germline V gene lookup returns CDR1 SEHNR and CDR2 FQNEAQ (reference sequence). The CDR3 reads CAGQGASNEKLFF. The CDR3 region has the DNA TGTGCCGGACAGGGGGCGTCTAATGAAAAACTGTTTTTT.

The gene calls are TRBV19 and TRBJ1-1; D is unclear. Trimming cost V 0 bases and J 6 bases, with 5 bases left between them. Germline values: CDR1 LNHDA, CDR2 SQIVND (reference sequence). The CDR3 is 12 amino acids. Written as DNA, the CDR3 is TGTGCCAGTAGTATAGAGACGGCTGAAGCTTTCTTT. Its protein product is CASSIETAEAFF.

The V call is TRBV7-8, the J call TRBJ2-3; tentatively, D is TRBD2 (6 bases). Germline CDR1 SGHVS, CDR2 FQNEAQ. The CDR3 has 14 residues. The V end was cut by 4 bases, the J end by 6 bases, with 14 bases between. The chain's CDR3 is CASSSGGGADTQYF. The CDR3 coding sequence is TGTGCCAGCAGCTCCGGGGGAGGTGCGGATACGCAGTATTTT.

The gene calls are TRBV15 and TRBJ2-7; no definite D call. V lost 1 base and J lost 4, with 8 bases in between. The CDR3 covers 13 residues. CDR1 is LNHNV, CDR2 YYDKDF, per germline (reference sequence). CDR3 in amino acids: CATSRGALYEQYF. CDR3 bases: TGTGCCACCAGCAGAGGGGCGTTATACGAGCAGTACTTC.

A few counts support this clonotype. The V gene is TRBV7-8, the J gene TRBJ1-1; D is uncertain. The CDR3 contains 15 residues. CDR1 and CDR2 from the germline V gene are SGHVS and FQNEAQ. Trimming stripped 0 bases from V and 13 bases from J, with 21 bases between. The CDR3 is CASSLAGAQIRSIFF. The CDR3 DNA reads as TGTGCCAGCAGCTTAGCGGGAGCACAGATACGCAGTATTTTCTTT.